One and the same sample provided the 9 T cell receptor beta chains below, sequenced in a study of T cell repertoires in cytomegalovirus infection. TCRdb re-analysed the reads in MiXCR, keeping a single row per CDR3 protein. The sample lists almost 550,000 distinct CDR3 sequences, 16% occurring once. The sequenced material came from CD8+ T cells from PBMCs. The receptors come from a human donor in good health (CMV status not recorded). Some clones in this sample may be carry-over from other donors' samples.

Comment on this clonotype: A read error is likely, as this CDR3 ends without the conserved phenylalanine or tryptophan. The chain's CDR3 is CASSLPIQGYEQYY. Written as DNA, the CDR3 is TGTGCCAGCAGCTTACCGATTCAGGGTTACGAGCAGTACTAC. V gene TRBV7-8 combines with J gene TRBJ2-7; D possibly corresponds to TRBD1 (5 bases). The length of the CDR3 is 14 residues. Germline V CDR1 and CDR2: SGHVS, FQNEAQ. V was trimmed by 2 bases and J by 4 bases, leaving 12 bases between them.

This clonotype was observed at least ten times. The chain combines TRBV10-2 with TRBJ1-1, with D unresolved. The germline V gene has CDR1 WSHSY and CDR2 SAAADI. Trimming shortened V by 2 bases and J by 1 base, and 8 bases separated the two germline ends. The CDR3 runs 14 residues. CDR3 in DNA: TGCGCCAGCAGTGAGGGTGGACCGAACACTGAAGCTTTCTTT. Residues: CASSEGGPNTEAFF.

This clonotype has more than one count but fewer than ten. CDR3 DNA: TGTGCCAGCAGTTTAGCGCAAGGGCGGGAGACCCAGTACTTC. Its translation is CASSLAQGRETQYF. This chain connects TRBV12-3 or TRBV12-4 to TRBJ2-5; D call uncertain. The V end lost 0 bases, the J end lost 5 bases, and 10 bases lay between the germline ends. CDR3 size: 14 residues.

V gene TRBV5-8 combines with J gene TRBJ1-2; D is uncertain. CDR1 and CDR2 (germline): SGHTS, YDEGEE. V lost 6 bases, J lost 1 base, and 13 bases lay in between. The CDR3 is 14 residues long. CDR3 region: CASTFALVNYGYTF. The DNA of the CDR3 is TGTGCCAGCACCTTCGCGTTGGTTAACTATGGCTACACCTTC.

The chain couples TRBV4-1 to TRBJ2-7, with D unresolved. Trimming removed 0 bases from V and 3 bases from J, with 9 bases in between. The CDR3 totals 14 residues. Germline V gene sequence: CDR1 MGHRA, CDR2 YSYEKL. CDR3 bases: TGCGCCAGCAGCCAAGATTTTGGCTTCTACGAGCAGTACTTC. This translates into CASSQDFGFYEQYF.

The V call is TRBV29-1, the J call TRBJ1-3; 7 bases fit TRBD1. Germline trimming cut 7 bases from V and 2 bases from J; bases unmatched to any gene: 5. The CDR3 is made up of 13 amino acids. From germline, CDR1 is SQVTM and CDR2 ANQGSEA. The CDR3 DNA follows: TGCAGCGCAACAGGGGAACCTGGAAACACCATATATTTT. Encoded protein: CSATGEPGNTIYF.

This clonotype was seen more than once but under ten times. The chain uses TRBV29-1 and TRBJ2-5; TRBD2 is a possible D gene (5 bases). The CDR3 spans 16 residues. The germline V gene encodes CDR1 SQVTM and CDR2 ANQGSEA. Trimming cost V 0 bases and J 5 bases, with 19 bases left between them. The CDR3 nucleotides are TGCAGCGTTGAAGATCCACGGGAAGCGGTCCGGGAGACCCAGTACTTC. It translates to CSVEDPREAVRETQYF.

This clonotype was observed at least ten times. The chain combines TRBV9 with TRBJ2-3; the match to TRBD2 covers 8 bases. The CDR3 has 16 residues. Losses at the gene ends were 5 bases for V and 4 bases for J; bases not matched to a gene: 12. Germline values: CDR1 SGDLS, CDR2 YYNGEE. CDR3 sequence reads: CASSADTGLVADTQYF. The DNA for the CDR3 is TGTGCCAGCAGTGCGGACACGGGACTAGTTGCAGATACGCAGTATTTT.

This clonotype occurred many times. V usage is TRBV6-5 and J usage is TRBJ2-7; 10 positions match TRBD2. CDR3 length equals 16 residues. The V gene end was trimmed by 5 bases and the J gene end by 0 bases; junction bases not matched to a gene: 7. CDR1 and CDR2 from the germline V gene are MNHEY and SVGAGI. In nucleotides, the CDR3 is TGTGCCAGCAGTATGATGCTAGCGGGGGCCTCCTACGAGCAGTACTTC. Translating it yields CASSMMLAGASYEQYF.